This T cell receptor beta chain was found in a study of T cells in localized non-small cell lung cancer. TCRdb keeps only in-frame clones here, not all; method: immunoSEQ multiplex PCR. The table lists about 59,000 clones, roughly 92% of them singletons, with approximately 20% in the top ten. Sequenced material: peripheral blood, taken before any cancer treatment. This clonotype was obtained from a man aged 40 to 75 with stage I lung adenocarcinoma.

CDR3 nucleotides: TGTGCCAGCAGCGTAGGGGACAGCCATCACAATGAGCAGTTCTTC. Residues: CASSVGDSHHNEQFF. The chain couples TRBV9 to TRBJ2-1; 7 nucleotides agree with TRBD1. Germline trimming cut 0 bases from V and 5 bases from J; bases unmatched to any gene: 5. Germline loops: CDR1 SGDLS, CDR2 YYNGEE. The CDR3 has 15 amino acids.